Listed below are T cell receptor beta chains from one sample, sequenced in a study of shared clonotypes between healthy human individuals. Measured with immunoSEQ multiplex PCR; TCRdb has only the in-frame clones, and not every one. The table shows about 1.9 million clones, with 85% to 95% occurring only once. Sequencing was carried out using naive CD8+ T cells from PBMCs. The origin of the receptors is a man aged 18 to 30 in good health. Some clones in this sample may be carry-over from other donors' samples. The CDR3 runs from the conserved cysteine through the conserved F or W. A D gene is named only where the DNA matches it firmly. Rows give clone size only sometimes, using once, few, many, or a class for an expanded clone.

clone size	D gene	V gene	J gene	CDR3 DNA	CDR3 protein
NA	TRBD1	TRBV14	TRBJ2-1	TGTGCCAGCAGCCTGGGACAGGGGGCGATGAATGAGCAGTTCTTC	CASSLGQGAMNEQFF
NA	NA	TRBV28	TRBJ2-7	TGTGCCAGCAGTTTCCAGCTCGAGCAGTACTTC	CASSFQLEQYF
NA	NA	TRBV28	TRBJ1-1	TGTGCCAGCAGTTTTTCGGGATGGACTGAAGCTTTCTTT	CASSFSGWTEAFF
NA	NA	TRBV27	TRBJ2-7	TGTGCCAGCAGTTCTTACCCCTCCTACGAGCAGTACTTC	CASSSYPSYEQYF
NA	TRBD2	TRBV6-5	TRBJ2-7	TGTGCCAGCAGTCAAAGCGGGAACTCCTACGAGCAGTACTTC	CASSQSGNSYEQYF
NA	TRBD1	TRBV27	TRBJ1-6	TGTGCCAGCAGTTTATCGGGACAGGGGGCCGATTCACCCCTCCACTTT	CASSLSGQGADSPLHF
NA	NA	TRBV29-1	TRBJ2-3	TGCAGCGCCACCGGGGGCCAGAAAAGAACAGATACGCAGTATTTT	CSATGGQKRTDTQYF
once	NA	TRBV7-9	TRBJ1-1	TGTGCCAGCAGCCCGAGCCCCTGGTCGGACACTGAAGCTTTCTTT	CASSPSPWSDTEAFF
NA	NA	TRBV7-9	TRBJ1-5	TGTGCCAGCAGCTTAGGAGGGCAGCTAAATCAGCCCCAGCATTTT	CASSLGGQLNQPQHF
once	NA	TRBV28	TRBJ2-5	TGTGCCAGCAGTTTTTGGGGGTCCGCCGAGACCCAGTACTTC	CASSFWGSAETQYF
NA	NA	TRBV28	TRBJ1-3	TGTGCCAGCAGTTTTTCGGGTTCTGGAAACACCATATATTTT	CASSFSGSGNTIYF
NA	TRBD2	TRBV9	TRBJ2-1	TGTGCCAGCACGGTGGGTGGGACTAGCGGATACAATGAGCAGTTCTTC	CASTVGGTSGYNEQFF
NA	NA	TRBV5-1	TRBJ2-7	TGCGCCAGCAGCAGACTTGAAGCGGCGAATACCTACGAGCAGTACTTC	CASSRLEAANTYEQYF
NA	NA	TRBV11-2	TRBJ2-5	TGTGCCAGCAGCTTAGGGCCTGAGACCCAGTACTTC	CASSLGPETQYF
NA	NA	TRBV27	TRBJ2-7	TGTGCCAGCAGTTTATCGTTCGGGTCCGAGCAGTACTTC	CASSLSFGSEQYF
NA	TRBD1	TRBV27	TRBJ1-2	TGTGCCAGCAGTAAAGCAGTTTATCAGGGACAGGGGTGGGGTGGCTACACCTTC	CASSKAVYQGQGWGGYTF
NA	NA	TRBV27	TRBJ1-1	TGTGCCAGCACTTTCGGGGGTGAAGCTTTCTTT	CASTFGGEAFF
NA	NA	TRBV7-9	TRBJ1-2	TGTGCCAGCAGCCCGAAGAACTATGGCTACACCTTC	CASSPKNYGYTF
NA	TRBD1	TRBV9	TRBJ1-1	TGTGCCAGCAGCGCGACCCCGCAGACAGGGGCTAACACTGAAGCTTTCTTT	CASSATPQTGANTEAFF
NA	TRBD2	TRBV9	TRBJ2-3	TGTGCCAGCAGCGTAGAACTAGCGGCCACAGATACGCAGTATTTT	CASSVELAATDTQYF
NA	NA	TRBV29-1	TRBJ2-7	TGCAGCGTTAACATAGGGGGACCGAGGAGCTCCTACGAGCAGTACTTC	CSVNIGGPRSSYEQYF
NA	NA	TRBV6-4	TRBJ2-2	TGTGCCAGCAGTGAAAGGGCAGGACACACCGGGGAGCTGTTTTTT	CASSERAGHTGELFF
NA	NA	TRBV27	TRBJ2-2	TGTGCCAGCAGTTTCCTATCAGATACCGGGGAGCTGTTTTTT	CASSFLSDTGELFF
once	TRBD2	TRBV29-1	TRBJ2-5	TGCAGCGCACTAGCGGGAGGTCCCGAGACCCAGTACTTC	CSALAGGPETQYF
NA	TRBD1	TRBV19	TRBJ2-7	TGTGCCAGTAGTAGCCGGGACAGATACTACGAGCAGTACTTC	CASSSRDRYYEQYF
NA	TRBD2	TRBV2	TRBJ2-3	TGTGCCAGCATTGTGGGGCCGGGGCTAGCGGGCACAGATACGCAGTATTTT	CASIVGPGLAGTDTQYF
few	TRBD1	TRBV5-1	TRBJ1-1	TGCGCCAGCAGCCCGGGGACAGCAACTGAAGCTTTCTTT	CASSPGTATEAFF
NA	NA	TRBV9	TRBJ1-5	TGTGCCAGCAGCGTAGGCCAGGGGAATAATCAGCCCCAGCATTTT	CASSVGQGNNQPQHF
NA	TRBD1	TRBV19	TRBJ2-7	TGTGCCAGCTCACTCCGGGACAGGGCTCTCGAGCAGTACTTC	CASSLRDRALEQYF
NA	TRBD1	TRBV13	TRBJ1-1	TGTGCCAGCACCATACAGGGGCATACTGAAGCTTTCTTT	CASTIQGHTEAFF